This TCR beta chain was identified during a study of control samples from healthy donors and cancer patients. TCRdb's copy holds only in-frame clones and misses some; the assay was immunoSEQ multiplex PCR. The sample has about 140,000 clones, 89% seen once; the top ten hold just under 5%. The germline CDR1 and CDR2 sequences are KGHSH and LQKENI. The CDR3 runs 16 residues. The V gene end was trimmed by 2 bases and the J gene end by 0 bases; junction bases not matched to a gene: 3. The chain carries TRBV18 and TRBJ2-2, with 7 bases aligning to TRBD1. Sequencing was performed on blood. This sequence originates from a young man in good health. The CDR3 sequence is CASSPVGQSNTGELFF. CDR3 nucleotide sequence: TGTGCCAGCTCACCAGTGGGACAGTCGAACACCGGGGAGCTGTTTTTT.